Listed below are T cell receptor beta chains from one sample, sequenced in a study of blood T cell repertoires in COVID-19. The protocol was immunoSEQ multiplex PCR, while the TCRdb copy is restricted to in-frame clones and leaves out a portion. The sample has 150,000 to 200,000 clones, 70% to 80% seen once. The sequencing sample was made of peripheral blood. The receptors shown here come from a man aged 55 to 70 with acute or convalescent COVID-19. Each CDR3 is given with its conserved first and last residue. A D gene is named only where the DNA matches it firmly. Clone size is stated in some rows and not others, as once, few, many or a class when expanded.

v_call	clone_size	d_call	j_call	cdr3_nt	cdr3_aa
TRBV2	-	-	TRBJ2-7	TGTGCCAGCAGTAGCACGGGGTACTCCTACGAGCAGTACTTC	CASSSTGYSYEQYF
TRBV9	-	-	TRBJ2-5	TGTGCCAGCAGCGGAGTAACGTTTGGAGAGACCCAGTACTTC	CASSGVTFGETQYF
TRBV28	-	-	TRBJ1-1	TGTGCCAGCAAAATACCGGGACAACGAAGAGGGAACACTGAAGCTTTCTTT	CASKIPGQRRGNTEAFF
TRBV19	-	-	TRBJ1-1	TGTGCCAGTAGTATAGCCCGGGGGGGAGGGAACACTGAAGCTTTCTTT	CASSIARGGGNTEAFF
TRBV7-9	few	-	TRBJ2-5	TGTGCCAGCAGCACCGCCGGTCAAGAGACCCAGTACTTC	CASSTAGQETQYF
TRBV7-3	-	-	TRBJ2-5	TGTGCCAGCAGCCCGGAACGAGGGGGAGAGACCCAGTACTTC	CASSPERGGETQYF
TRBV18	-	-	TRBJ1-2	TGTGCCAGCTCACCATCTGCACAGGGCGATCCAGGCTACACCTTC	CASSPSAQGDPGYTF
TRBV5-1	-	-	TRBJ1-2	TGCGCCAGCAGCTTGGGACAGGAGTATGGCTACACCTTC	CASSLGQEYGYTF
TRBV29-1	-	TRBD1	TRBJ1-1	TGCAGCGCCCGAAACAGGGGGCGATTGTGGGACACTGAAGCTTTCTTT	CSARNRGRLWDTEAFF
TRBV12-3/TRBV12-4	-	TRBD1	TRBJ2-1	TGTGCCAGCAGTCTAACAGGGGCCGATGAGCAGTTCTTC	CASSLTGADEQFF
TRBV13	-	TRBD1	TRBJ2-5	TGTGCCAGCAGCTGGGGACAGGGGGCAGAGACCCAGTACTTC	CASSWGQGAETQYF
TRBV20-1	-	-	TRBJ2-5	TGCAGTGCCCGGAGGGCGGAGACCCAGTACTTC	CSARRAETQYF
TRBV19	few	-	TRBJ2-7	TGTGCCAGTACCGACCAGGGCCACCCCTACGAGCAGTACTTC	CASTDQGHPYEQYF
TRBV5-4	-	-	TRBJ1-2	TGTGCCAGCAGCCCTCGCGGGGCTGAAAATATTTATGGCTACACCTTC	CASSPRGAENIYGYTF
TRBV14	-	-	TRBJ2-3	TGTGCCAGCAGCCAAGATGGGCCCAACCGATACACAGATACGCAGTATTTT	CASSQDGPNRYTDTQYF
TRBV5-1	medium-sized	TRBD1	TRBJ1-4	TGCGCCAGCAGCTTGGCCGGGACAGTTAATGAAAAACTGTTTTTT	CASSLAGTVNEKLFF
TRBV5-1	-	-	TRBJ2-2	TGCGCCAGCAGCTTGATGTCGCGGACAGAGAACACCGGGGAGCTGTTTTTT	CASSLMSRTENTGELFF
TRBV5-4	-	TRBD1	TRBJ1-2	TGTGCCAGCAGCGACCCGGGACAGGGAATCTATGGCTACACCTTC	CASSDPGQGIYGYTF
TRBV12-3/TRBV12-4	-	-	TRBJ1-2	TGTGCCAGCAGTCGGGGGTTTGGCTACACCTTC	CASSRGFGYTF
TRBV6-2/TRBV6-3	-	TRBD2	TRBJ2-3	TGTGCCAGCAGTTACGGACTAGCTTCGCTTAGCACAGATACGCAGTATTTT	CASSYGLASLSTDTQYF
TRBV19	-	-	TRBJ1-2	TGTGCCAGTAGTATAGTACAAGGGTCGAACAGGGAATCCTATGGCTACACCTTC	CASSIVQGSNRESYGYTF
TRBV7-9	few	TRBD1	TRBJ2-7	TGTGCCAGCAGCTTCGCAGGGGGCAACGAGCAGTACTTC	CASSFAGGNEQYF
TRBV18	-	-	TRBJ1-1	TGTGCCAGCTCACCGGAGGATCTGAACACTGAAGCTTTCTTT	CASSPEDLNTEAFF
TRBV11-2	-	TRBD1	TRBJ2-1	TGTGCCAGCAGCTTAGATCAGGGACAGGGGAATGAGCAGTTCTTC	CASSLDQGQGNEQFF
TRBV9	many	TRBD1	TRBJ1-2	TGTGCCAGCACCCGACAGGGGATTTTTCTTAACTATGGCTACACCTTC	CASTRQGIFLNYGYTF
TRBV5-1	once	-	TRBJ1-2	TGCGCCAGCAGCTTGAGGGAGGCCAATTATGGCTACACCTTC	CASSLREANYGYTF
TRBV3-1/TRBV3-2	few	-	TRBJ1-2	TGTGCCAGCAACGGCAGGGGTATGCACACCTTC	CASNGRGMHTF
TRBV19	-	TRBD1	TRBJ2-7	TGTGCCAGTAGTATGGGACAGACGTCCGTTTACGAGCAGTACTTC	CASSMGQTSVYEQYF
TRBV5-1	-	TRBD1	TRBJ1-6	TGCGCCAGCAGCTTGGGACAGGGTGCTTCACCCCTCCACTTT	CASSLGQGASPLHF
TRBV3-1/TRBV3-2	-	TRBD1	TRBJ2-3	TGTGCCAGCAGCCAACTCCTCAACCGGGACAGGGCTAAAGATACGCAGTATTTT	CASSQLLNRDRAKDTQYF
TRBV28	-	TRBD1	TRBJ1-2	TGTGCCAGCAGTCCCCCACAGGGGAACTATGGCTACACCTTC	CASSPPQGNYGYTF
TRBV6-1	-	-	TRBJ1-1	TGTGCCAGCAGTGAATTAAAGAACACTGAAGCTTTCTTT	CASSELKNTEAFF
TRBV29-1	-	TRBD2	TRBJ2-5	TGCAGCGTTGAAGGCGGGGGGGCAATCGGCCAAGAGACCCAGTACTTC	CSVEGGGAIGQETQYF
TRBV2	-	-	TRBJ1-3	TGTGCCAGCAGTGTCAGTGTCTCTGGAAACACCATATATTTT	CASSVSVSGNTIYF
TRBV19	-	-	TRBJ1-1	TGTGCCAGTAGTCCCTCGCCGGGACTTGAAGCTTTCTTT	CASSPSPGLEAFF
TRBV6-5	once	-	TRBJ2-2	TGTGCCAGCAGTTGGAGAGCCGGGGAGCTGTTTTTT	CASSWRAGELFF
TRBV2	-	TRBD1	TRBJ2-4	TGTGCCAGCAGTGAAGTTGGGGGACAGGGCATTCAGTACTTC	CASSEVGGQGIQYF
TRBV29-1	few	-	TRBJ2-1	TGCAGCGCCGTGGGGGGTAGCTCCTACAATGAGCAGTTCTTC	CSAVGGSSYNEQFF
TRBV3-1/TRBV3-2	-	-	TRBJ2-3	TGTGCCAGCAGCCAAGATAGGAGCGGACGTGGAGATACGCAGTATTTT	CASSQDRSGRGDTQYF
TRBV9	-	-	TRBJ1-1	TGTGCCAGCAGCGTAGAACCGGGTTTGAACACTGAAGCTTTCTTT	CASSVEPGLNTEAFF
TRBV9	-	TRBD1	TRBJ1-3	TGTGCCAGCAGCATCGGACAGGCTAGGTCTGGAAACACCATATATTTT	CASSIGQARSGNTIYF
TRBV4-1	-	TRBD1	TRBJ2-1	TGCGCCAGCAGCCAACAAACCCAGGGGGCGCGGAATGAGCAGTTCTTC	CASSQQTQGARNEQFF
TRBV27	few	-	TRBJ1-6	TGTGCCAGCAGCCGTGTAGGACAACTGTATAATTCACCCCTCCACTTT	CASSRVGQLYNSPLHF
TRBV11-2	-	TRBD1	TRBJ2-5	TGTGCCAGCAGCTCTTTACCGGGACAGGGGGCAGAGACCCAGTACTTC	CASSSLPGQGAETQYF
TRBV7-3	-	-	TRBJ2-5	TGTGCCAGCAGCTTAAACGGCCAGGGAGAGACCCAGTACTTC	CASSLNGQGETQYF
TRBV29-1	-	-	TRBJ1-2	TGCAGCGTTGTTTATCGCAGGGATGGCTACACCTTC	CSVVYRRDGYTF
TRBV4-2	-	TRBD2	TRBJ2-2	TGTGCCAGCAGCCAAGATCCAGCGGGGGGCGGGGAGCTGTTTTTT	CASSQDPAGGGELFF
TRBV7-9	-	-	TRBJ2-1	TGTGCCAGCATCCTGGGGGCCCCGACCTACAATGAGCAGTTCTTC	CASILGAPTYNEQFF
TRBV5-1	once	-	TRBJ2-5	TGCGCCAGCACGTCGTTCCTGGCTCGAGAGACCCAGTACTTC	CASTSFLARETQYF
TRBV5-6	few	-	TRBJ1-1	TGTGCCAGCAGCCAAACAAACACGAACACTGAAGCTTTCTTT	CASSQTNTNTEAFF
TRBV28	-	-	TRBJ1-3	TGTGCCAGCAGTTTTGGGGGCGAGAATTACGCTGGAAACACCATATATTTT	CASSFGGENYAGNTIYF
TRBV5-1	-	-	TRBJ1-2	TGCGCCAGCAGCTTGTTAATAGGGGATCATAACTATGGCTACACCTTC	CASSLLIGDHNYGYTF
TRBV25-1	-	-	TRBJ1-6	TGTGCCAGCAGTGAAGATGTCAGTCAAACCTATAATTCACCCCTCCACTTT	CASSEDVSQTYNSPLHF
TRBV5-1	-	-	TRBJ2-7	TGCGCCAGCAGCTTGGGTTGGTCGGTGTCGCCTAGTTGGTACTTC	CASSLGWSVSPSWYF
TRBV5-6	-	TRBD1	TRBJ1-2	TGTGCCAGCAGCTTTTATGACAGGGGGAACTATGGCTACACCTTC	CASSFYDRGNYGYTF
TRBV19	-	TRBD1	TRBJ1-1	TGTGCCAGTAGTATAGATCCGGACAGGACAGAAGCTTTCTTT	CASSIDPDRTEAFF
TRBV2	few	-	TRBJ2-3	TGTGCCAGCAGGCACGACACCACAGATACGCAGTATTTT	CASRHDTTDTQYF
TRBV27	-	TRBD2	TRBJ2-3	TGTGCCAGCAGTCCGCTGACTAGCGGGGGGACAGATACGCAGTATTTT	CASSPLTSGGTDTQYF